What follows are 8 T cell receptor beta chains derived from one specimen sequenced in a study of T cells in Graves' hyperthyroidism and ophthalmopathy. Researchers amplified the TCR beta CDR3 regions from RNA transcripts. HTBI primers were the set used in a first-round RT-PCR of the TCR CDR3. TCRdb called the multiplex PCR reads again in MiXCR, with one record for every CDR3 protein. The sample lists 500,000 to 600,000 distinct CDR3 sequences; roughly 45% were seen once. The sequenced material came from peripheral blood or thyroid tissue (not recorded which). The receptors stem from an adult woman with Graves' disease, either hyperthyroidism or ophthalmopathy (not recorded which).

The genes are TRBV11-2 and TRBJ1-2; 9 bases line up with TRBD1. V was pared by 2 bases and J by 8 bases, with 3 bases of the junction left unmatched. This CDR3 comprises 13 residues. Germline values: CDR1 SGHAT, CDR2 FQNNGV. The CDR3 DNA follows: TGTGCCAGCAGCTTATGGACAGGGGACGGCTACACCTTC. This gives the protein CASSLWTGDGYTF.

The V and J genes are TRBV3-1 and TRBJ1-6; D is undetermined. This CDR3 is 14 amino acids long. Germline loops: CDR1 LGHDT, CDR2 YNNKEL (reference sequence). Trimming stripped 1 base from V and 12 bases from J, with 13 bases between. The CDR3 bases are TGTGCCAGCAGCCAAGGTATCGTGCTGGAACCCCTCCACTTT. This encodes CASSQGIVLEPLHF.

The chain links TRBV29-1 to TRBJ1-2; D gene uncertain. CDR3 length: 13 residues. Germline assignment: CDR1 SQVTM and CDR2 ANQGSEA. The germline V and J ends were trimmed by 1 base and 0 bases, with 6 bases remaining between them. CDR3 loop: CSVEGGANYGYTF. CDR3 nucleotides: TGCAGCGTTGAAGGGGGAGCTAACTATGGCTACACCTTC.

This clonotype was seen many times. The chain recombines TRBV15 with TRBJ2-7; perhaps TRBD2 as D (6 bases). The V gene's germline CDR1 is LNHNV and CDR2 YYDKDF (reference sequence). V was cut by 4 bases and J by 3 bases, with 10 bases left in between. The CDR3 extends over 13 amino acids. The CDR3 coding sequence is TGTGCCACCAGCACCGGGACTTACTACGAGCAGTACTTC. As protein: CATSTGTYYEQYF.

The sample holds many counts of this clonotype. This chain joins TRBV6-1 and TRBJ2-7, with D possibly being TRBD1 (6 bases). V gave up 7 bases and J gave up 0 bases, with 13 bases separating them. CDR1 MNHNS and CDR2 SASEGT come from the germline V gene. CDR3 length: 14 residues. CDR3 coding DNA: TGTGCCAGCATTACCACAGGGAGCTCCTACGAGCAGTACTTC. Protein sequence: CASITTGSSYEQYF.

A few counts support this clonotype. CDR3 DNA: TGTGCCAGCAGCTTATCCGGAGATACGCAGTATTTT. The encoded protein is CASSLSGDTQYF. This chain joins TRBV7-2 and TRBJ2-3; D remains unclear. V was clipped by 2 bases and J by 5 bases, with 5 bases between them. The CDR3 is made up of 12 amino acids. CDR1 SGHTA and CDR2 FQGNSA come from the germline V gene.

This clonotype appeared many times. This chain connects TRBV6-5 to TRBJ1-1, with 9 nucleotides matching TRBD1. J gave up 0 bases and V 3 bases, and 2 bases lay outside the gene matches. The CDR3 spans 15 residues. Per germline, CDR1 MNHEY and CDR2 SVGAGI. CDR3 nucleotide sequence: TGTGCCAGCAGTTATAACAGGGGGCTGAACACTGAAGCTTTCTTT. It yields the protein CASSYNRGLNTEAFF.

This clonotype occurred a few times. This rearrangement joins TRBV29-1 to TRBJ1-2; weak D call: TRBD1 (6 bases). CDR3 size: 14 residues. V shed 7 bases and J shed 4 bases, with 19 bases lying between them. Germline CDR1 reads SQVTM; CDR2 reads ANQGSEA. The CDR3 loop is CSARPDRLGYGYTF. In DNA, the CDR3 is TGCAGCGCTCGCCCGGACAGACTCGGCTATGGCTACACCTTC.